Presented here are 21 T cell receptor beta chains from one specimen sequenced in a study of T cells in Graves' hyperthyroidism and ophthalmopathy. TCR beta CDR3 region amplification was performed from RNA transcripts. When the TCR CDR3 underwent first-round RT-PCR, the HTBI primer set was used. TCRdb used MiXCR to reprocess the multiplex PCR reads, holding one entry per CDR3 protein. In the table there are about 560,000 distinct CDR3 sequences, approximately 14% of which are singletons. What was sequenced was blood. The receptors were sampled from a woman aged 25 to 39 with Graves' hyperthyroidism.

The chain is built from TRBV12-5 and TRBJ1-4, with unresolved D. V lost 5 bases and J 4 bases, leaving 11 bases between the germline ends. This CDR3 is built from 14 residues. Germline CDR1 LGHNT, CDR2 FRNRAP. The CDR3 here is CASGKTEDNEKLFF. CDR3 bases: TGTGCTAGTGGTAAAACAGAGGATAATGAAAAACTGTTTTTT.

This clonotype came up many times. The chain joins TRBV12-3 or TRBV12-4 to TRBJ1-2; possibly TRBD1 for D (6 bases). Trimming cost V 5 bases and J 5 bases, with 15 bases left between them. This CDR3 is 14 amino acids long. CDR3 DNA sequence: TGTGCCAGCAGTCCCCGTACAGGGCCGTATGGCTACACCTTC. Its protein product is CASSPRTGPYGYTF.

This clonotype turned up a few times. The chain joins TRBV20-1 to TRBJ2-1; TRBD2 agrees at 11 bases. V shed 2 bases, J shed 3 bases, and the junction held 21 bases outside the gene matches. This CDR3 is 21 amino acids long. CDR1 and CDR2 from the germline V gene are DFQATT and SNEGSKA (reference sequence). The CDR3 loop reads CSARPWTVGFMTSGNYNEQFF. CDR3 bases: TGCAGTGCTAGACCTTGGACGGTGGGGTTTATGACTAGCGGGAACTACAATGAGCAGTTCTTC.

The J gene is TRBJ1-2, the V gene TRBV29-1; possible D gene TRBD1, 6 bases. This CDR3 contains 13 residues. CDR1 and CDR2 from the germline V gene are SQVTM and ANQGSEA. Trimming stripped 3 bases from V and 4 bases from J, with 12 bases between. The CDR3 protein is CSVDGGLGYGYTF. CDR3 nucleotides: TGCAGCGTTGATGGGGGGCTTGGCTATGGCTACACCTTC.

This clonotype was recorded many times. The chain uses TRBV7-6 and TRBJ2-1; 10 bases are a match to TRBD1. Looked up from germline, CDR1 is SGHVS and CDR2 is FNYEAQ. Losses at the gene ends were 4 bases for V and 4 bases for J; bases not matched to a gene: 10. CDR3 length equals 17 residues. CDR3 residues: CASSSGGDRGIYNEQFF. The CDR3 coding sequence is TGTGCCAGCAGCTCGGGGGGGGACAGGGGTATTTACAATGAGCAGTTCTTC.

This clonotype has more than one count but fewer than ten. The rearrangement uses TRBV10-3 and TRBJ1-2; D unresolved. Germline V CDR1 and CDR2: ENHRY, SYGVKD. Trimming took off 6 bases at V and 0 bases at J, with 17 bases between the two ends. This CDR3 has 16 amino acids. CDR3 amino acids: CAIRGGTVFPNYGYTF. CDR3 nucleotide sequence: TGTGCCATCAGAGGAGGTACCGTATTTCCTAACTATGGCTACACCTTC.

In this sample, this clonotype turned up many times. CDR3 protein: CASSLYSGRGADTQYF. The CDR3 DNA follows: TGTGCCAGCAGCCTCTATAGCGGGAGAGGGGCAGATACGCAGTATTTT. The rearrangement links TRBV11-3 to TRBJ2-3; 9 nucleotides agree with TRBD2. The CDR3 has 16 residues. Germline lookup yields CDR1 SGHNT and CDR2 YENEEA. J was trimmed by 4 bases and V by 5 bases; bases with no gene match: 10.

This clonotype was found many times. CDR3 sequence (DNA): TGTGCCTGGAACGACAGGGTCGATTCACCCCTCCACTTT. Its protein is CAWNDRVDSPLHF. This chain joins TRBV30 and TRBJ1-6; TRBD1 matches 7 bases. Germline loops: CDR1 GTSNPN, CDR2 SVGIG (reference sequence). The V segment lost 4 bases and the J segment 8 bases; nucleotides outside the gene matches: 5. CDR3 size: 13 residues.

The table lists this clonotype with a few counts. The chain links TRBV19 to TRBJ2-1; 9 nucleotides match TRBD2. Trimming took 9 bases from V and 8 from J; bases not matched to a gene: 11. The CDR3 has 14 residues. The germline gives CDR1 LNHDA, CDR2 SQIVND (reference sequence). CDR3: CASRGREGLDEQFF. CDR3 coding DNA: TGTGCCAGCAGAGGGCGGGAGGGTTTGGATGAGCAGTTCTTC.

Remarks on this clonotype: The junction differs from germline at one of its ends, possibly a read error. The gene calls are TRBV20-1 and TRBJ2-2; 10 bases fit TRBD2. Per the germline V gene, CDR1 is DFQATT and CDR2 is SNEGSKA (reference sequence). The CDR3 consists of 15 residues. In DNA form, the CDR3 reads TGCGGTGCTAAGAGCGGGAGGGCCGACACCGGGGAGCTGTTTTTT. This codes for CGAKSGRADTGELFF.

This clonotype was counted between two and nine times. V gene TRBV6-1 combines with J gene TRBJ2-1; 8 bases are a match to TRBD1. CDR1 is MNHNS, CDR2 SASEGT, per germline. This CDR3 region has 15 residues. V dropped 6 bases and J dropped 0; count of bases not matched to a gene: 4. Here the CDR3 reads CASRLQGGSYNEQFF. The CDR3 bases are TGTGCCAGCAGACTACAGGGGGGCTCCTACAATGAGCAGTTCTTC.

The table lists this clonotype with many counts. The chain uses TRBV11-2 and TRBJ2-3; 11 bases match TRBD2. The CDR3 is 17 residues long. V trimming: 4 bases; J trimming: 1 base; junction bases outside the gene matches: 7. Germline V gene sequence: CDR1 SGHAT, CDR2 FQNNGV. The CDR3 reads CASSSRGTSGGTDTQYF. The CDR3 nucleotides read TGTGCCAGCAGCTCGCGGGGGACTAGCGGAGGCACAGATACGCAGTATTTT. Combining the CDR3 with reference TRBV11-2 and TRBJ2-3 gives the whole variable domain EAGVAQSPRYKIIEKRQSVAFWCNPISGHATLYWYQQILGQGPKLLIQFQNNGVVDDSQLPKDRFSAERLKGVDSTLKIQPAKLEDSAVYLCASSSRGTSGGTDTQYFGPGTRLTVL.

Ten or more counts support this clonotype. The CDR3 DNA reads TGCAGTGCTAGTCGGCTCTCGGGCACTGAAGCTTTCTTT. It yields the protein CSASRLSGTEAFF. The gene calls are TRBV20-1 and TRBJ1-1; D not resolved. The germline V gene has CDR1 DFQATT and CDR2 SNEGSKA (reference sequence). V lost 3 bases to trimming and J lost 4 bases, with 12 bases between them. This CDR3 comprises 13 residues.

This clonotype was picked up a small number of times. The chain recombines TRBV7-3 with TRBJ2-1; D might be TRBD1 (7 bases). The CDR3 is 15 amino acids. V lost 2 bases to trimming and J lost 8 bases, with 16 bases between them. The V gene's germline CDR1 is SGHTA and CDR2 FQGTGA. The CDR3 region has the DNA TGTGCCAGCAGCTTAGAGGAGGGGGCGCGGGATGAGCAGTTCTTC. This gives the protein CASSLEEGARDEQFF.

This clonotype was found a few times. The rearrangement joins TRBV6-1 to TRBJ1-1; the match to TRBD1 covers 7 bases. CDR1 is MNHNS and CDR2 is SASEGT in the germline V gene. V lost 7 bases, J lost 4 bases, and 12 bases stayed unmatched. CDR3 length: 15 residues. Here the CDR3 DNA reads TGTGCCAGCACTCAAGTGTTACAGGGGTCCACTGAAGCTTTCTTT. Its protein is CASTQVLQGSTEAFF.

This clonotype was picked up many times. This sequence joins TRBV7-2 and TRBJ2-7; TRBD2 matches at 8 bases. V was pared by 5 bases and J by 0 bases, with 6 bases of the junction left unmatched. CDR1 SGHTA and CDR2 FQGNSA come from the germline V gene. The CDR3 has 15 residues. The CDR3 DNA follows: TGTGCCAGCAGCCCAAGCGGGAGCATCTCCTACGAGCAGTACTTC. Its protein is CASSPSGSISYEQYF.

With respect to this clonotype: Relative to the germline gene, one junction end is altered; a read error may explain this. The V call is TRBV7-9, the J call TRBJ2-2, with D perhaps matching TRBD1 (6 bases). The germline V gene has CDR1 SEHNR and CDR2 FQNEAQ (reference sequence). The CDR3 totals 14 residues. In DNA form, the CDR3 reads TGTGCCAGCAGCAATCGACAGGTTCTCGGGGAGCTGCTTTTT. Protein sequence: CASSNRQVLGELLF.

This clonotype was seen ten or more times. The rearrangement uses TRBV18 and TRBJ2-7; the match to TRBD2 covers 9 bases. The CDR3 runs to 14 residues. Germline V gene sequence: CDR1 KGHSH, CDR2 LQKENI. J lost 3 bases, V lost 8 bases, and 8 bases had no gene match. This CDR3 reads CASQGSGSGYEQYF. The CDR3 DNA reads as TGTGCCAGCCAAGGTAGCGGGAGTGGCTACGAGCAGTACTTC.

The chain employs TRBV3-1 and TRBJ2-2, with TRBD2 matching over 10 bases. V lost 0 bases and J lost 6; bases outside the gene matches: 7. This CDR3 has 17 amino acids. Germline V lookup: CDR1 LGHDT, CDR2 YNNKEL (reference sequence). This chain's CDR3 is CASSQDLAGVFPGELFF. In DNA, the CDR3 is TGTGCCAGCAGCCAAGATCTAGCGGGAGTATTCCCCGGGGAGCTGTTTTTT.

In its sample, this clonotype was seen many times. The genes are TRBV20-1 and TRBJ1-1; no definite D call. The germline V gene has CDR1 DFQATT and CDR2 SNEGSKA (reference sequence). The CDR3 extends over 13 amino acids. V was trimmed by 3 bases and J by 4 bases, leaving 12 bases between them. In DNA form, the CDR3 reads TGCAGTGCTAGGGCGGGGATAGGCACTGAAGCTTTCTTT. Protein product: CSARAGIGTEAFF.

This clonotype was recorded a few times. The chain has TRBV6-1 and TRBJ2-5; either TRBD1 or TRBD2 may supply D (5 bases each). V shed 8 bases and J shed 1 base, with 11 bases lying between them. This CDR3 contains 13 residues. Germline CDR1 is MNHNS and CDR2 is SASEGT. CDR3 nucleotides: TGTGCCAGCTCGGGGCTACTCCAAGAGACCCAGTACTTC. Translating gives CASSGLLQETQYF.